This T cell receptor (beta chain) came from a study of blood T cell repertoires in COVID-19. Looking at the study overall: Sample material is recorded as cDNA or gDNA derived from T cells, B-cell-depleted T cells, or PBMCs.

This CDR3 has 18 residues. After removal of 4 bases from V and 3 bases from J, the junction contained 13 bases not matched to a gene. CDR1 is LGHDT and CDR2 is YNNKEL in the germline V gene (reference sequence). Some clones are missing from TCRdb's copy, which holds only in-frame ones; the method was immunoSEQ multiplex PCR. The sample holds tens of thousands of clones, around 83% seen once. Input material: peripheral blood. This receptor was taken from a middle-aged man in a cohort sampled during active COVID-19. This chain uses TRBV3-1 (or the pseudogene TRBV3-2) with TRBJ1-3; 9 positions agree with TRBD1. The CDR3 DNA reads TGTGCCAGCAGCCTGGTAGAGACAGGGGGAACTTTTGGAAACACCATATATTTT. Its translation: CASSLVETGGTFGNTIYF.